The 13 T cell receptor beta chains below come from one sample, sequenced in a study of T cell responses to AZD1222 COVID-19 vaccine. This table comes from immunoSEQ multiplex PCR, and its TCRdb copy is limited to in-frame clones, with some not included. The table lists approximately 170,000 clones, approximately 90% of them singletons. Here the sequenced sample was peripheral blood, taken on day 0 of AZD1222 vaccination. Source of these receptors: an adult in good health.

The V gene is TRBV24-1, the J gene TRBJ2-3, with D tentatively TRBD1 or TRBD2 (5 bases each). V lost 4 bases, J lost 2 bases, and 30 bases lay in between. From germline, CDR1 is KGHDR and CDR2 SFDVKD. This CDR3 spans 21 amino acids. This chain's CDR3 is CATSDPPMGDSHFPTTDTQYF. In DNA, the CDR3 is TGTGCCACCAGTGACCCCCCCATGGGGGATTCGCACTTTCCTACCACAGATACGCAGTATTTT.

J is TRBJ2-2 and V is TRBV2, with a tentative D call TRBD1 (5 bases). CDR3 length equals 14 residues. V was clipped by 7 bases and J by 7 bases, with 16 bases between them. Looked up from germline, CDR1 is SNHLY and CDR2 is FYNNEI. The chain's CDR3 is CASTLTAQIGELFF. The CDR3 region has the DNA TGTGCCAGCACCTTGACAGCGCAAATCGGGGAGCTGTTTTTT.

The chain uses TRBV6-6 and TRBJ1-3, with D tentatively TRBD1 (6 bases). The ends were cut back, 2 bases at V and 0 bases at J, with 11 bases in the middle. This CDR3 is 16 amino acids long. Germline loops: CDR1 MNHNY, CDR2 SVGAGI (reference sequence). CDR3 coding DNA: TGTGCCAGCAGTTACACAGGGACCGCCTCTGGAAACACCATATATTTT. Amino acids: CASSYTGTASGNTIYF.

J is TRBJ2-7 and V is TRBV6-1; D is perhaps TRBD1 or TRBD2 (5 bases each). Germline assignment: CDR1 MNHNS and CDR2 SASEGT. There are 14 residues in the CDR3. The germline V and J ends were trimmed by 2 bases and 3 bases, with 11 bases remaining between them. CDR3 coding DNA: TGTGCCAGCAGTGAATCGTTGGGGGTCTACGAGCAGTACGTC. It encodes CASSESLGVYEQYV.

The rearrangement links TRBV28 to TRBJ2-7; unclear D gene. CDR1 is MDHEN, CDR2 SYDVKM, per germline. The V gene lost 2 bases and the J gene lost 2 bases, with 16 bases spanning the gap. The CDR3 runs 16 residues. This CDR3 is CASSLLTGSYPYEQYF. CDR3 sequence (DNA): TGTGCCAGCAGTTTACTCACCGGCAGCTACCCCTACGAGCAGTACTTC.

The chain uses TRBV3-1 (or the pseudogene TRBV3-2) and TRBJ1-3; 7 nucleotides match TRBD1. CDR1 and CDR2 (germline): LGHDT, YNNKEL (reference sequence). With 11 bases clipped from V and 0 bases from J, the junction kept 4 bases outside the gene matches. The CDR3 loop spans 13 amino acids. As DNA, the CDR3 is TGTGCCTCACAGGGGAGCTCTGGAAACACCATATATTTT. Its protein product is CASQGSSGNTIYF.

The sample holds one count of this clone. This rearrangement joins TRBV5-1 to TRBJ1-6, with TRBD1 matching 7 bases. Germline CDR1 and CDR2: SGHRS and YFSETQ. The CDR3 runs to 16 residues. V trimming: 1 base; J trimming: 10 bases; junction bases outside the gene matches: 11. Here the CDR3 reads CASSLWPTGRDSPLHF. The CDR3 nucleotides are TGCGCCAGCAGCTTGTGGCCGACAGGGCGGGACTCACCCCTCCACTTT.

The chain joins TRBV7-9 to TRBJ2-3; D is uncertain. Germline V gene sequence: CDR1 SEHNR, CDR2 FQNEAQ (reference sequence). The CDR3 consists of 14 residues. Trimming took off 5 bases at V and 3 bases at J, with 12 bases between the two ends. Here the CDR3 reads CASSPALRTDTQYF. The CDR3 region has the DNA TGTGCCAGCAGCCCGGCTCTAAGGACAGATACGCAGTATTTT.

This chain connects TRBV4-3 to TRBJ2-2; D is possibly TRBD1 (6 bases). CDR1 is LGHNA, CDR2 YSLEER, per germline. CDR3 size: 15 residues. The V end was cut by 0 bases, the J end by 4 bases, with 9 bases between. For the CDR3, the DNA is TGCGCCAGCAGCCAAGAACAGGGTGCCACCGGGGAGCTGTTTTTT. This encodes CASSQEQGATGELFF.

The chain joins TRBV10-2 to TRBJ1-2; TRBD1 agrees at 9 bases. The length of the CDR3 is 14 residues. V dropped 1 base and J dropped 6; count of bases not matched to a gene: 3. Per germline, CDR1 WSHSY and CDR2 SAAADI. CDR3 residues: CASSELQGADGYTF. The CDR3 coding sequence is TGCGCCAGCAGTGAGTTACAGGGGGCGGATGGCTACACCTTC.

The CDR3 sequence: CSGKRQGSTDTQYF. The CDR3 nucleotides read TGCAGCGGGAAACGACAGGGGAGCACAGATACGCAGTATTTT. The chain joins TRBV29-1 to TRBJ2-3; 8 bases are a match to TRBD1. Germline V gene sequence: CDR1 SQVTM, CDR2 ANQGSEA. The CDR3 sequence is 14 residues long. J gave up 0 bases and V 7 bases, and 6 bases lay outside the gene matches.

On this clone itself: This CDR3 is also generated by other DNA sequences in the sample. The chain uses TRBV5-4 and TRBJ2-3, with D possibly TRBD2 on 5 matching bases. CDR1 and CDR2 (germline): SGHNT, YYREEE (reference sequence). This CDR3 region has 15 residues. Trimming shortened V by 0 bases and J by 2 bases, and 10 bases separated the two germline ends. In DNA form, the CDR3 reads TGTGCCAGCAGCTTGGTGTCGGGGTCCACAGATACGCAGTATTTT. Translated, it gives CASSLVSGSTDTQYF. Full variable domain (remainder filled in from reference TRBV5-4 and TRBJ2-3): ETGVTQSPTHLIKTRGQQVTLRCSSQSGHNTVSWYQQALGQGPQFIFQYYREEENGRGNFPPRFSGLQFPNYSSELNVNALELDDSALYLCASSLVSGSTDTQYFGPGTRLTVL.

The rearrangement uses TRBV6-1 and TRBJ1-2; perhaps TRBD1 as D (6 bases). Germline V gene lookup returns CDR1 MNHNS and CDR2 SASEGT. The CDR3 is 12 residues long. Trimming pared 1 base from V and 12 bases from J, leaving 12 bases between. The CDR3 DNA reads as TGTGCCAGCAGTGAAGAATACAGGGATCACACCTTC. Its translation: CASSEEYRDHTF.